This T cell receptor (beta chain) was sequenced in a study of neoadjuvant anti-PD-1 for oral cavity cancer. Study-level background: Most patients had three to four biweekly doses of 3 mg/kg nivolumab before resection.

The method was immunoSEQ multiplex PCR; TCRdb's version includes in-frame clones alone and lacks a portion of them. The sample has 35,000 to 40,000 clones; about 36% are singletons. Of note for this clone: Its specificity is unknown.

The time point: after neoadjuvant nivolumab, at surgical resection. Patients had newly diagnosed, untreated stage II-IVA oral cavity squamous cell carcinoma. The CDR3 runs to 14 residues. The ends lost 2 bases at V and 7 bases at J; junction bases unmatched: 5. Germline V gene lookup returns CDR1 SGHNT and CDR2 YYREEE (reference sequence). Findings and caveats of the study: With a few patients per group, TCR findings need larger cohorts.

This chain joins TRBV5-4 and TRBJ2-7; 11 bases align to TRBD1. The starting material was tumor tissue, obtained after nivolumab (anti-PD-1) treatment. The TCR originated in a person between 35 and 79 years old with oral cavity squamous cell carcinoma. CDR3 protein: CASSFGQGAWEQYF. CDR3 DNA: TGTGCCAGCAGCTTCGGACAGGGGGCTTGGGAGCAGTACTTC.